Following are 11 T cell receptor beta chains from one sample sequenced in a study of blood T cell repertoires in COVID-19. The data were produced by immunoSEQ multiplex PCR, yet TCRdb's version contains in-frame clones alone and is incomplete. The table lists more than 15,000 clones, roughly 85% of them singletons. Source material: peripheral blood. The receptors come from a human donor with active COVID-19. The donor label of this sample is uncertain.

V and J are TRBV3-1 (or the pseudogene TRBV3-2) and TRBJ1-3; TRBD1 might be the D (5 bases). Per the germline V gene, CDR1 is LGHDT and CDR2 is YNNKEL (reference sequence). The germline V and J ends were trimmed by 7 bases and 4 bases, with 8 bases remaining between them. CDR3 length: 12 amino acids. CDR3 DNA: TGTGCCAGCACCGACAGAGGAAACACCATATATTTT. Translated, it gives CASTDRGNTIYF.

The CDR3 coding sequence is TGTGCCAGCAGCATTCGTTTACAGGACAATGAGCAGTTCTTC. Encoded protein: CASSIRLQDNEQFF. The V and J genes are TRBV7-6 and TRBJ2-1; maybe TRBD1 (5 bases). The germline CDR1 and CDR2 sequences are SGHVS and FNYEAQ. The CDR3 is 14 amino acids. The V end was cut by 5 bases, the J end by 5 bases, with 13 bases between.

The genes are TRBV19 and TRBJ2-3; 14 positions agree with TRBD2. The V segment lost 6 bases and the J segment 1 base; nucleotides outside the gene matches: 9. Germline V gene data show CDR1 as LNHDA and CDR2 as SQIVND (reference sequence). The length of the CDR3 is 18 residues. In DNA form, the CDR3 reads TGTGCCAGTAGGCCGGGACTAGCGGGGGCGGCCGGCACAGATACGCAGTATTTT. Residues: CASRPGLAGAAGTDTQYF.

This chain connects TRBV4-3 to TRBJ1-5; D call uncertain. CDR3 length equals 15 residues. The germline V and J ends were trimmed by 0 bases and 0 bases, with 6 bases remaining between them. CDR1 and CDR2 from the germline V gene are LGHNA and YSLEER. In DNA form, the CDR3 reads TGCGCCAGCAGCCAAGAGCTATATAGCAATCAGCCCCAGCATTTT. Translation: CASSQELYSNQPQHF.

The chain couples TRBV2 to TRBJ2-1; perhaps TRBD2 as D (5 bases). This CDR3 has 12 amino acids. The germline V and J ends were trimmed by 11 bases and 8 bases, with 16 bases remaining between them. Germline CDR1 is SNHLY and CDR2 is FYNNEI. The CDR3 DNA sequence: TGTGCCGGAGGTGCATCGGGCTATGAGCAGTTCTTC. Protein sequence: CAGGASGYEQFF.

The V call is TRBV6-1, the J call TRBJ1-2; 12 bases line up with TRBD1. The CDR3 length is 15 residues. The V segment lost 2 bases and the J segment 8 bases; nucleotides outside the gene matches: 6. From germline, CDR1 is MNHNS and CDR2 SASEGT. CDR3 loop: CASSEMGQGARGYTF. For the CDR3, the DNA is TGTGCCAGCAGTGAAATGGGACAGGGGGCGCGGGGCTACACCTTC.

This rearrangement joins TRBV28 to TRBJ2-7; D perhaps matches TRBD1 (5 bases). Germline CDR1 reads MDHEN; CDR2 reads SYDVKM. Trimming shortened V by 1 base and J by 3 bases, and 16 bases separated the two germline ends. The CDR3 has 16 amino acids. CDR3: CASSLFRQTTLYEQYF. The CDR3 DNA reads TGTGCCAGCAGTTTATTTCGACAGACCACCCTCTACGAGCAGTACTTC.

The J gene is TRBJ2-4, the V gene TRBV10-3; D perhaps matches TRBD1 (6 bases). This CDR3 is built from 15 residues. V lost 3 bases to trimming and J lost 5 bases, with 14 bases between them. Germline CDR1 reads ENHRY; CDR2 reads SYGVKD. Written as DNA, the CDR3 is TGTGCCATCAGTGAAAACAGGGACATTCAAAACATTCAGTACTTC. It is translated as CAISENRDIQNIQYF.

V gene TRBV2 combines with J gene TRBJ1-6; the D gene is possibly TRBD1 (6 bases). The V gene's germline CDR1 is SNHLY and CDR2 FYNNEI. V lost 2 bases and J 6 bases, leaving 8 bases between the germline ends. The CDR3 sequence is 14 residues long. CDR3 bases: TGTGCCAGCAGTGAAAACAGGGCTAATTCACCCCTCCACTTT. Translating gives CASSENRANSPLHF.

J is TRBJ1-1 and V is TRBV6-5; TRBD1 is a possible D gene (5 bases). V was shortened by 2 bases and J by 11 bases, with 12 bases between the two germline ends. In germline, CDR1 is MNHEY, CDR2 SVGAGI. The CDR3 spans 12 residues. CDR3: CASSYGGTEAFF. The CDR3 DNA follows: TGTGCCAGCAGTTACGGGGGGACGGAGGCTTTCTTT.

This CDR3 reads CASSSKDRTGYEQYF. In DNA, the CDR3 is TGTGCCAGCAGTTCAAAAGACAGGACAGGGTACGAGCAGTACTTC. V usage is TRBV28 and J usage is TRBJ2-7; 8 positions agree with TRBD1. Trimming at V came to 4 bases and at J to 4 bases, leaving 9 bases not matched to a gene. The length of the CDR3 is 15 residues. Germline V gene sequence: CDR1 MDHEN, CDR2 SYDVKM.